The source of this T cell receptor (beta chain) is a study of blood T cell repertoires in COVID-19. Across the study: Donors in the United States, Italy and Spain gave samples during acute or convalescent COVID-19. PBMCs, B-cell-depleted T cells, or T cells were the source of the cDNA or gDNA that made up the material.

Sequenced by immunoSEQ multiplex PCR; TCRdb stores in-frame clones only, minus some. The sample shows 120,000 or so clones, about four fifths of them seen only once. A remark on this clone: An end of the junction differs from the germline gene, which may be a read error.

The CDR3 has 15 amino acids. CDR1 is SSHAT and CDR2 is FNYEAQ in the germline V gene (reference sequence). The gene calls are TRBV7-7 and TRBJ2-5; possible D gene TRBD1, 6 bases. The sequenced material came from peripheral blood. The sequence was collected from a man in his forties with active or convalescent COVID-19. CDR3 nucleotides: TGTGCTAGCAGCTTAACAGGGACGGCAAGCGAGACCCAGTACTTC. It is translated as CASSLTGTASETQYF.